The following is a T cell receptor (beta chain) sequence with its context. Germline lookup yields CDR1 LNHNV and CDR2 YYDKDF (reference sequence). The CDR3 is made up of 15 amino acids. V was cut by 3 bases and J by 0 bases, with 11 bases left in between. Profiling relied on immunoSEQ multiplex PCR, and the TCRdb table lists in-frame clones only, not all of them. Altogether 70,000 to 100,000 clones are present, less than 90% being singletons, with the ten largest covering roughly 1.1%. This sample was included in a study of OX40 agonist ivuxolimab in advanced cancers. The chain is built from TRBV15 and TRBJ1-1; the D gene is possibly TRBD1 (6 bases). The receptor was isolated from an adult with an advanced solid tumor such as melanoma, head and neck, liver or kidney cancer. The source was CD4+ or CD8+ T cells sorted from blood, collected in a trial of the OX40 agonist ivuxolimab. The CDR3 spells CATSRPGHLNTEAFF. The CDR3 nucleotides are TGTGCCACCAGCAGGCCGGGACACTTGAACACTGAAGCTTTCTTT.